This entry concerns a single T cell receptor beta chain. Antigen unknown. RNA in amounts of roughly 0.5 to 1 ug was reverse transcribed with random hexamers. TCR beta CDR3 was amplified by immunoSEQ covering 54 Vbeta and 13 Jbeta. One entry per CDR3 protein, called by TCRdb with MiXCR from the immunoSEQ multiplex PCR reads. The table has 210,000 or so distinct CDR3 sequences, 94% seen once. This record belongs to a study of CD8 T cells in Susac syndrome. Study results and limitations: Susac syndrome CD4+ T cell repertoires showed no clonal expansion.

Patients with Susac syndrome met diagnostic criteria that were recently defined for definite or probable disease. The TEMRA cells underwent FACS enrichment, while the CD8+ and CD4+ T cells underwent negative isolation. This CDR3 contains 13 residues. CDR1 DFQATT and CDR2 SNEGSKA come from the germline V gene (reference sequence). With 3 bases removed from V and 3 bases from J, the gap between germline ends came to 9 bases. Sequenced: CD4+ T cells from PBMCs. This chain links TRBV20-1 with TRBJ1-5; D is unclear. The source of this sequence is a human donor with Susac syndrome. In DNA form, the CDR3 reads TGCAGTGCTAGTGCGGGAACCAATCAGCCCCAGCATTTT. It is translated as CSASAGTNQPQHF.